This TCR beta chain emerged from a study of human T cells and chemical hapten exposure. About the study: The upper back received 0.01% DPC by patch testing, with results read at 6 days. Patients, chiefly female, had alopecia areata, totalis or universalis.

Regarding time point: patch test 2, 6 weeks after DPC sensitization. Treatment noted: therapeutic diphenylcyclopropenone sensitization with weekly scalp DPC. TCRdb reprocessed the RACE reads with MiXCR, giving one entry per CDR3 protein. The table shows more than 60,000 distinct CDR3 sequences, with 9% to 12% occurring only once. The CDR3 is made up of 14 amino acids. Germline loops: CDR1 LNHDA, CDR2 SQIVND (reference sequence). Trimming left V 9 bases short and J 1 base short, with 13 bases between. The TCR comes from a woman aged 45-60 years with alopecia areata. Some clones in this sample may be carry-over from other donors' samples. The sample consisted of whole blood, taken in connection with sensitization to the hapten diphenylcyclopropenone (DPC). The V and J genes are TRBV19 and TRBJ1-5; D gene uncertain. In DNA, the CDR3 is TGTGCCAGCGCCTCTGAGGTGAGCAATCAGCCCCAGCATTTT. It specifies CASASEVSNQPQHF.